This T cell receptor (beta chain) was recovered during a study of shared clonotypes between healthy human individuals (dated by TCRdb to the early 2020s). About the investigation overall: The cohort included three men and two women between 18 and 49 years of age. Per donor, leukapheresis produced somewhere between about 0.94 and 9 billion PBMCs. Different laboratories and diverse techniques were used to prepare libraries and sequence TCR repertoires, to increase sequencing depth and limit assay-specific biases. The study deeply sequenced blood TCR repertoires of five healthy adults to estimate repertoire size and the extent of clonotype sharing between individuals. For each donor, CD4 naive and CD4 memory were each given three plates, CD8 naive was given two plates, and CD8 memory was given one plate. Broad study findings and their caveats: Naive subsets generally had larger estimated clonotype richness than memory subsets did. Incomplete sequencing was indicated by rarefaction of sorted-subset datasets, despite the large sequencing depth. Sampling was limited to blood, and TCR repertoires in tissue likely differ from TCR repertoires in blood. The small number of donors limited the genetic and exposure-history diversity represented. About 5% of naive CD4, approximately 3.7% of naive CD8, 2% to 2.5% of memory CD4, and about 0.4% of memory CD8 clonotypes were shared across a few donors. Compared with non-shared clonotypes, clonotypes shared by all four sorted-subset donors had higher generation probabilities. Pairwise subsampling indicated that sequencing depth was expected to affect the degree of clonotype sharing among donors.

Sequences SGHRS (CDR1) and YFSETQ (CDR2) are obtained from the germline V gene. Germline trimming amounts to 3 bases on V and 1 base on J, with 7 as the count of junction bases outside the gene matches. The CDR3, cysteine through phenylalanine, is 16 amino acids long. Just CDR3 DNA is preserved here, 48 bases in frame from base 1. Using the deep immunoSEQ assay, multiplex PCR amplified TCR CDR3 regions from genomic DNA. Genomic DNA extracted from each cell subset was distributed evenly over all wells of several immunoSEQ 96-well plates, and each plate served as one replicate. For sorted subsets, 200 to 250 ng genomic DNA, equal to tens of thousands of T cell genomes, was loaded into each replicate PCR. The purified libraries were quantified using a Qubit 3.0 fluorometer, sized with a Bioanalyzer 2100, and then quantified again using the KAPA Library Quantification kit. Each immunoSEQ 96-well plate was sequenced on its own single-read 150-cycle Illumina NextSeq 550 flow cell. Per the original workflow: The immunoSEQ output contained only junctional sequences without quality scores, so filtering could not match that applied to full-length reads. Sequences were annotated with PyIR, a Python wrapper for IgBLAST v1.9, using IMGT germline references to assign V/J genes and CDR3. Reads with weak V/J assignments (E-value above 1e-6), missing CDR3, stop codons, out-of-frame junctions, or ambiguous translated residues were removed. V3J clonotypes were defined as sequences sharing the same inferred V gene, J gene, and CDR3 amino acid sequence. The percentage overlap between two repertoires was calculated by dividing the number of shared unique clonotypes by the size of the smaller repertoire. RTK rarefaction, the Chao1 estimator, and Recon v2.1 estimates of unobserved clonotypes were used to assess repertoire richness. Generation probabilities were computed with OLGA for all TCRbeta clonotypes obtained by the gDNA method from a handful of donors. TCRdb limited this immuneACCESS table to in-frame rearrangements with V and J called. A share of clones is missing; checked studies link under half to unresolved V genes, and the rest is unexplained. The DNA gave D and trimming, while V, J and clone size come from that table. Here the sample has about 2.1 million clones; more than 85% occur a single time. Of the sample, roughly 1.7% is held by the ten largest clones.

Comment on this clone: The specificity of this receptor is unknown. The sample holds no much larger clone one base away, and base qualities are not on file.

CD8 naive samples consisted of CD45RO-negative cells that were positively selected for CCR7, yielding a CD45RA+CCR7+ population without TemRA cells. The donors were healthy, HIV-negative adults who had no recently reported acute infections or vaccinations. Every donor was a Caucasian adult residing in Nashville, Tennessee, USA. Blood was collected by leukapheresis, and PBMCs were isolated by Ficoll-Histopaque density gradient centrifugation and then cryopreserved in liquid nitrogen vapor phase. Analytical flow cytometry was used to check the purity and quantity of every magnetically sorted T cell population. Genomic DNA was isolated from every sorted fraction and measured by UV absorbance on a Nanodrop 2000c.

The TCR was taken from a man aged 18 to 30 in good health. Some clones in this sample may be carry-over from other donors' samples. The sequenced sample was naive CD8+ T cells from PBMCs. Per the publication, the cell subset or site label means: CD45RA+CCR7+. This chain is built from TRBV5-1 and TRBJ1-1; 9 middle bases align to TRBD1. The CDR3 region: CASSWRDRVANTEAFF. The nucleotide sequence is given as TGCGCCAGCAGCTGGAGGGACAGGGTGGCGAACACTGAAGCTTTCTTT.